The 23 T cell receptor beta chains below all came from one sample that was sequenced in a study of memory CD4+ T cells and cytomegalovirus serostatus. The sort gate was single viable CD3+CD4+CD8-CD45RO+ cells for memory CD4+ T cells. Libraries were prepared by immunoSEQ multiplex PCR; TCRdb keeps only in-frame clonotypes and omits some of them. The sample shows over 35,000 clones, 78% of them seen only once. Sequencing was performed on memory CD4+ T cells from blood. Receptors originate from an adult in good health and CMV-seronegative.

This sequence joins TRBV11-2 and TRBJ2-4; 7 positions agree with TRBD2. Germline V gene data show CDR1 as SGHAT and CDR2 as FQNNGV. Unmatched junction bases numbered 2, after V lost 0 bases and J lost 0 bases. The CDR3 runs 16 residues. In nucleotides, the CDR3 is TGTGCCAGCAGCTTAGAAGCGGGGATAGCCAAAAACATTCAGTACTTC. This encodes CASSLEAGIAKNIQYF.

V gene TRBV7-3 combines with J gene TRBJ2-2; 8 positions agree with TRBD2. This CDR3 is 16 amino acids long. Trimming at V came to 5 bases and at J to 5 bases, leaving 10 bases not matched to a gene. The germline CDR1 and CDR2 sequences are SGHTA and FQGTGA. CDR3 bases: TGTGCCAGCAGCCCCCAATCGCGGGGGGCTACCGGGGAGCTGTTTTTT. It is translated as CASSPQSRGATGELFF.

The V gene is TRBV5-1, the J gene TRBJ2-7; tentatively, D is TRBD1 or TRBD2 (5 bases each). This CDR3 has 14 residues. V lost 0 bases and J 4 bases, leaving 11 bases between the germline ends. Germline CDR1 is SGHRS and CDR2 is YFSETQ. CDR3 nucleotide sequence: TGCGCCAGCAGCTTGGGGGACGGCACGTACGAGCAGTACTTC. Translated, it gives CASSLGDGTYEQYF.

The chain is built from TRBV15 and TRBJ2-3; D uncertain. This CDR3 has 14 amino acids. From germline, CDR1 is LNHNV and CDR2 YYDKDF (reference sequence). V lost 0 bases, J lost 2 bases, and 6 bases lay in between. The CDR3: CATSRDLPTDTQYF. DNA for the CDR3: TGTGCCACCAGCAGAGATCTACCCACAGATACGCAGTATTTT.

The CDR3 sequence is CASSTTTSGGEKETQYF. Written as DNA, the CDR3 is TGTGCCAGCAGCACCACGACTAGCGGGGGGGAAAAAGAGACCCAGTACTTC. The rearrangement uses TRBV12-1 and TRBJ2-5; the table calls TRBD2, which could not be checked here. TRBV12-1 is classified as a pseudogene. CDR3 length: 17 residues.

The chain recombines TRBV25-1 with TRBJ2-7; D may be TRBD1 (6 bases). V was cut by 3 bases and J by 5 bases, with 14 bases left in between. The CDR3 is 14 residues long. Looked up from germline, CDR1 is MGHDK and CDR2 is SYGVNS. As DNA, the CDR3 is TGTGCCAGCAGTGATCGAACAGGGTTCAACGAGCAGTACTTC. Translated: CASSDRTGFNEQYF.

The chain carries TRBV19 and TRBJ2-4, with 8 positions matching TRBD1. J lost 0 bases, V lost 3 bases, and 10 bases had no gene match. Germline V gene lookup returns CDR1 LNHDA and CDR2 SQIVND (reference sequence). The CDR3 covers 18 residues. DNA for the CDR3: TGTGCCAGTAGTATCCGGACAGGGAGCGACCTAGCCAAAAACATTCAGTACTTC. It translates to CASSIRTGSDLAKNIQYF.

The chain employs TRBV30 and TRBJ1-3; 10 nucleotides match TRBD1. The CDR3 sequence is 15 residues long. V gave up 8 bases and J gave up 0 bases; unmatched junction bases: 7. Per germline, CDR1 GTSNPN and CDR2 SVGIG (reference sequence). The CDR3 is CASVDRGPSGNTIYF. CDR3 DNA: TGTGCCAGCGTTGACAGGGGGCCCTCTGGAAACACCATATATTTT.

This chain joins TRBV10-3 and TRBJ1-2; 9 bases are a match to TRBD1. Germline V gives CDR1 ENHRY, CDR2 SYGVKD. The CDR3 sequence is 14 residues long. Germline trimming cut 11 bases from V and 3 bases from J; bases unmatched to any gene: 10. CDR3 sequence: CASSPGQGDYGYTF. For the CDR3, the DNA is TGTGCCTCTTCTCCGGGACAGGGCGACTATGGCTACACCTTC.

This rearrangement joins TRBV5-1 to TRBJ1-5; maybe TRBD1 (5 bases). Germline V gives CDR1 SGHRS, CDR2 YFSETQ. Trimming cost V 5 bases and J 6 bases, with 12 bases left between them. This CDR3 spans 13 amino acids. CDR3 bases: TGCGCCAGCAGTCGGGACGTGGGTCAGCCCCAGCATTTT. Protein product: CASSRDVGQPQHF.

The genes are TRBV29-1 and TRBJ2-7; D is perhaps TRBD1 or TRBD2 (5 bases each). Trimming pared 5 bases from V and 3 bases from J, leaving 17 bases between. Germline-derived CDR1 and CDR2 are SQVTM and ANQGSEA. The CDR3 has 14 amino acids. The CDR3 nucleotides read TGCAGCGTTATTGTGGGGACGACATTCTACGAGCAGTACTTC. This translates into CSVIVGTTFYEQYF.

The chain employs TRBV19 and TRBJ1-5; TRBD1 is a possible D gene (5 bases). The CDR3 is made up of 15 amino acids. V gave up 2 bases and J gave up 5 bases, with 13 bases separating them. CDR1 and CDR2 from the germline V gene are LNHDA and SQIVND (reference sequence). The CDR3 spells CASSISSGTHQPQHF. The CDR3 DNA is TGTGCCAGTAGTATATCCTCGGGGACTCATCAGCCCCAGCATTTT.

The V call is TRBV10-3, the J call TRBJ1-1; 7 nucleotides agree with TRBD1. J gave up 5 bases and V 2 bases, and 2 bases lay outside the gene matches. Germline CDR1 and CDR2: ENHRY and SYGVKD. This CDR3 comprises 13 residues. The chain's CDR3 is CAISEDRETEAFF. CDR3 coding DNA: TGTGCCATCAGTGAGGACAGGGAAACTGAAGCTTTCTTT.

The chain has TRBV6-6 and TRBJ1-2; a weak D match, TRBD1 (6 bases). V was cut by 5 bases and J by 2 bases, with 12 bases left in between. Germline assignment: CDR1 MNHNY and CDR2 SVGAGI (reference sequence). CDR3 length equals 14 residues. In DNA form, the CDR3 reads TGTGCCAGCAGTACGACAGGAGGGAACTATGGCTACACCTTC. Residues: CASSTTGGNYGYTF.

The chain recombines TRBV7-9 with TRBJ2-5; no definite D call. The CDR3 consists of 11 residues. Germline V lookup: CDR1 SEHNR, CDR2 FQNEAQ (reference sequence). Trimming took off 5 bases at V and 5 bases at J, with 6 bases between the two ends. CDR3 sequence (DNA): TGTGCCAGCAGCGAGGTGGAGACCCAGTACTTC. It yields the protein CASSEVETQYF.

This sequence joins TRBV15 and TRBJ1-5; D is unresolved. This CDR3 has 13 amino acids. V shed 0 bases and J shed 3 bases, with 3 bases lying between them. The germline V gene has CDR1 LNHNV and CDR2 YYDKDF (reference sequence). The CDR3 DNA follows: TGTGCCACCAGCAGAGATCCCAATCAGCCCCAGCATTTT. Translation: CATSRDPNQPQHF.

The chain couples TRBV5-6 to TRBJ1-6; tentative D call: TRBD1 (5 bases). The CDR3 has 15 residues. Trimming shortened V by 4 bases and J by 6 bases, and 14 bases separated the two germline ends. Germline V lookup: CDR1 SGHDT, CDR2 YYEEEE. The CDR3 DNA reads TGTGCCAGCAGCCCGTGGGAAAGGGGTAATTCACCCCTCCACTTT. Its translation is CASSPWERGNSPLHF.

J is TRBJ2-1 and V is TRBV6-4, with TRBD2 matching over 14 bases. The CDR3 is 16 amino acids. Germline V gene sequence: CDR1 MRHNA, CDR2 SNTAGT. The V and J ends lost 4 bases and 3 bases, in that order; junction bases with no gene match: 2. CDR3 amino acids: CASSVGTSGGYNEQFF. The CDR3 coding sequence is TGTGCCAGCAGTGTCGGGACTAGCGGGGGCTACAATGAGCAGTTCTTC.

CDR3: CAWDSGLAGGKETQYF. The CDR3 DNA reads TGTGCCTGGGACTCGGGACTAGCGGGGGGGAAAGAGACCCAGTACTTC. The chain links TRBV30 to TRBJ2-5, with 16 positions matching TRBD2. Germline V CDR1 and CDR2: GTSNPN, SVGIG (reference sequence). The junction had 6 bases not matched to a gene; V was cut back by 5 bases and J by 3 bases. The CDR3 runs to 16 residues.

This clone was recorded only once. This sequence joins TRBV5-1 and TRBJ2-2, with no clear D. CDR1 is SGHRS, CDR2 YFSETQ, per germline. V was shortened by 1 base and J by 2 bases, with 9 bases between the two germline ends. The CDR3 totals 15 residues. The CDR3 DNA is TGCGCCAGCAGCTTGCCATCGGGTAACACCGGGGAGCTGTTTTTT. This encodes CASSLPSGNTGELFF.

Here the CDR3 DNA reads TGTGCCAGCAGCTCACAATACCGGGACAGAACCACCGGGGAGCTGTTTTTT. Its protein is CASSSQYRDRTTGELFF. This chain connects TRBV7-6 to TRBJ2-2, with 7 nucleotides matching TRBD1. Germline loops: CDR1 SGHVS, CDR2 FNYEAQ. V was clipped by 4 bases and J by 4 bases; unmatched bases: 12. The CDR3 totals 17 residues.

The V and J genes are TRBV11-3 and TRBJ2-1; D perhaps matches TRBD2 (7 bases). Between the trimmed V and J ends, which lost 3 bases and 5 bases, there was a span of 14 bases. Germline V CDR1 and CDR2: SGHNT, YENEEA. The CDR3 contains 15 residues. DNA of the CDR3: TGTGCCAGCAGCTTGGGGGGGCTTCTTGACAATGAGCAGTTCTTC. This translates into CASSLGGLLDNEQFF.

The chain combines TRBV27 with TRBJ1-5, with a tentative D call TRBD1 (5 bases). The CDR3 is made up of 17 amino acids. The V and J ends lost 0 bases and 7 bases respectively, with 19 bases between them. Germline CDR1 is MNHEY and CDR2 is SMNVEV (reference sequence). CDR3 nucleotide sequence: TGTGCCAGCAGTTTATCGTCAGAACTTGGGGGAAGGCAGCCCCAGCATTTT. Translated, it gives CASSLSSELGGRQPQHF.